The rows below give T cell receptor beta chains drawn from one sample of a study of patients and donors after allogeneic stem cell transplantation. TCRdb analysed the RT-PCR reads with MiXCR anew, one entry per CDR3 protein. This sample has approximately 160,000 distinct CDR3 sequences, with 24% found just once. The source material was blood, either unsorted or a sorted T cell fraction (not recorded which). These receptors were collected from a human donor who was either an allogeneic HSCT recipient or a stem cell or donor lymphocyte infusion donor (not recorded which). It is not recorded whose cells these are; they may come from a transplant donor. Each CDR3 is given with its conserved first and last residue. The D gene is left open where the match is weak. Rows give clone size only sometimes, using once, few, many, or a class for an expanded clone.

TRBJ1-2 few TRBV6-1 . TGTGCCAGCAGTGACCCACTTGGTGGCTATGGCTACACCTTC CASSDPLGGYGYTF
TRBJ1-2 few TRBV5-1 . TGCGCCAGCAGCCCCAAGGCCAGGGTGTATGGCTACACCTTC CASSPKARVYGYTF
TRBJ1-1 many TRBV20-1 . TGCAGTGCTAGAGACCCGGTTCAGTCCAACACTGAAGCTTTCTTT CSARDPVQSNTEAFF
TRBJ1-5 . TRBV11-2 . TGTGCCAGCAGCCCCGTGGCAGGGAAAGTCCAGCCCCAGCATTTT CASSPVAGKVQPQHF
TRBJ2-7 . TRBV20-1 TRBD1 TGCGGGATTACAGGGGACTCCTACGAGCAGTACTTC CGITGDSYEQYF
TRBJ1-4 . TRBV20-1 . TGCAGTGCTAGTCTGGCAGAGAATGATGAAAAACTGTTTTTT CSASLAENDEKLFF
TRBJ1-1 . TRBV12-3/TRBV12-4 . TGTGCCAGCAGTGCCCGACAGAGACTGAACACTGAAGCTTTCTTT CASSARQRLNTEAFF
TRBJ1-4 many TRBV6-5 . TGTGCCAGCAGTCCCCTCGGGGAAAAACTGTTTTTT CASSPLGEKLFF
TRBJ2-7 few TRBV5-1 . TGCGCCAGCAGCTCGACAGGAAGCTCCTACGAGCAGTACTTC CASSSTGSSYEQYF
TRBJ2-1 . TRBV7-9 . TGTGCCAGCTTTGGCGGGGACAATGAGCAGTTCTTC CASFGGDNEQFF
TRBJ1-4 . TRBV7-9 TRBD1 TGTGCCAGCAGCTCCCCGACAGGGTTTAATGAAAAACTGTTTTTT CASSSPTGFNEKLFF
TRBJ2-1 . TRBV6-1 . TGTGCCAGTAGGACATTTCAGGATGAGCAGTTCTTC CASRTFQDEQFF
TRBJ1-2 . TRBV29-1 . TGCAGCATCCACAGACTGGGGGATAACTATGGCTACACCTTC CSIHRLGDNYGYTF
TRBJ1-2 few TRBV20-1 . TGCAGTGCTAGAGATGGGGAGTCGAACTATGGCTACACCTTC CSARDGESNYGYTF
TRBJ2-1 . TRBV25-1 . TGTGCCAGCAGTGAATATGGGACTTACCACAATGAGCAGTTCTTC CASSEYGTYHNEQFF
TRBJ1-2 few TRBV10-3 TRBD1 TGTGCCATCAGTGAGGGGGACAGGGTGGATGGCTACACCTTC CAISEGDRVDGYTF
TRBJ1-6 few TRBV27 . TGTGCCAGCCCCGAGGAGCAGGCCAACAATTCACCCCTCCACTTT CASPEEQANNSPLHF
TRBJ1-1 few TRBV10-3 . TGTGCCATCAGTGAAACCCCGGTGACGAACACTGAAGCTTTCTTT CAISETPVTNTEAFF
TRBJ1-5 few TRBV4-3 . TGCGCCAGCAGCTCCCGGTTGGGAGATCAGCCCCAGCATTTT CASSSRLGDQPQHF
TRBJ1-4 few TRBV27 . TGTGCCAGCAGTCCGGGACGGCTCAATGAAAAACTGTTTTTT CASSPGRLNEKLFF
TRBJ2-7 few TRBV5-1 . TGCGCCAGCAGTAAAGGGGACAACTACGAGCAGTACTTC CASSKGDNYEQYF
TRBJ2-2 few TRBV12-3/TRBV12-4 . TGTGCCAGCAGACCTGACCCCGGGGAGCTGTTTTTT CASRPDPGELFF
TRBJ2-1 . TRBV5-4 TRBD2 TGTGCCAGCAGCCGAGGACTAGCGGGATCGTCCCGCGATGAGCAGTTCTTC CASSRGLAGSSRDEQFF
TRBJ2-7 . TRBV6-5 . TGTGCCAGCAGTTACTCGAGTTTGCACGAGCAGTACTTC CASSYSSLHEQYF
TRBJ1-2 . TRBV9 TRBD1 TGTGCCAGCAGCTCCCAACCCGGGACAGGGCCCATCTACACCTTC CASSSQPGTGPIYTF
TRBJ1-2 . TRBV2 . TGTGCCAGCGAGGATGGCTACACCTTC CASEDGYTF
TRBJ1-5 . TRBV20-1 . TGCAGTGCTAGAGGGTCATTGGCGGCAGATACGGAGAGTCAGCCCCAGCATTTT CSARGSLAADTESQPQHF
TRBJ2-1 . TRBV3-1 . TGTGCCAGCAGCCAACCACTAGGAATTGAGCAGTTCTTC CASSQPLGIEQFF
TRBJ1-3 few TRBV3-1 . TGTGCCAGCAGCCCCGGTTCCGAGGGAAACACCATATATTTT CASSPGSEGNTIYF
TRBJ2-7 few TRBV20-1 TRBD1 TGCAGTGCTAGATTTCGGGACAGGAGATCCTACGAGCAGTACTTC CSARFRDRRSYEQYF
TRBJ2-7 . TRBV9 . TGTGCCAGCAGCGGAAACAGGGAAGGGGGATACGAGCAGTACTTC CASSGNREGGYEQYF
TRBJ1-2 few TRBV7-2 . TGTGCCAGCAGCTTAGGGGCCCCGACGGCGGACTATGGCTACACCTTC CASSLGAPTADYGYTF
TRBJ1-4 few TRBV27 . TGTGCCAGCAGTGAACACGACAGACTTAATGAAAAACTGTTTTTT CASSEHDRLNEKLFF
TRBJ1-2 few TRBV6-5 TRBD1 TGTGCCAGCAGTTACTCCGGACAGGGAGACTATGGCTACACCTTC CASSYSGQGDYGYTF
TRBJ1-2 . TRBV7-9 . TGTGCCAGCAGCCGCGAGGGGGGCGATGGCTACACCTTC CASSREGGDGYTF
TRBJ2-3 . TRBV10-3 TRBD2 TGTGCCATCAGTTCTAGCGGAGGCACAGATACGCAGTATTTT CAISSSGGTDTQYF
TRBJ2-1 . TRBV6-2/TRBV6-3 TRBD2 TGTGCCAGCAGCTCCCCCGGCGGGAGGAATTACAATGAGCAGTTCTTC CASSSPGGRNYNEQFF
TRBJ1-2 few TRBV12-3/TRBV12-4 . TGTGCCAGCAGCCTTCGGGGGGCCCCCTATGGCTACACCTTC CASSLRGAPYGYTF
TRBJ2-5 once TRBV5-1 TRBD2 TGCGCCAGCAGCTCGCCCCACCGACTAGCGGGAGAAGAGACCCAGTACTTC CASSSPHRLAGEETQYF
TRBJ2-5 . TRBV5-6 . TGTGCCAGCTTCGGCAGGCTGGAGACCCAGTACTTC CASFGRLETQYF
TRBJ2-7 once TRBV15 . TGTGCCACCAGCAGAGACGGCTACGAGCAGTACTTC CATSRDGYEQYF
TRBJ2-3 few TRBV12-3/TRBV12-4 . TGTGCCAGCAGTTCGCCAATGTCTAGGAGCACAGATACGCAGTATTTT CASSSPMSRSTDTQYF
TRBJ2-4 few TRBV7-9 . TGTGCCAGCAGCCCCCCCCCGCTCCTAGGGGGAGCCAAAAACATTCAGTACTTC CASSPPPLLGGAKNIQYF
TRBJ1-1 . TRBV29-1 . TGCAGCGTCTCCGGGGGGGCAAAGAACACTGAAGCTTTCTTT CSVSGGAKNTEAFF
TRBJ2-7 . TRBV5-1 . TGCGCCAGCAGCTTGGTGGAAGGGCTTACCTACGAGCAGTACTTC CASSLVEGLTYEQYF
TRBJ2-5 few TRBV7-3 . TGTGCCAGCAGCTTCATGGGAAGAAGAGAGACCCAGTACTTC CASSFMGRRETQYF
TRBJ1-3 . TRBV5-1 . TGCGCCAGCAGCTCGGGGATCTCTGGAAACACCATATATTTT CASSSGISGNTIYF
TRBJ1-3 few TRBV12-3/TRBV12-4 . TGTGCCAGCAGAGAACCCGGGACACTTGGAAACACCATATATTTT CASREPGTLGNTIYF
TRBJ1-2 few TRBV6-2/TRBV6-3 . TGTGCCAGCAGTCCCCGACAGGATCTTAACTATGGCTACACCTTC CASSPRQDLNYGYTF
TRBJ2-7 few TRBV12-3/TRBV12-4 TRBD1 TGTGCCAGCAGTCTATGGGACAGGGGCGAGCAGTACTTC CASSLWDRGEQYF
TRBJ1-5 . TRBV5-6 . TGTGCCAGCAGCCGAGAGATAAGTTGGCAGGGGCCCTATAGCAATCAGCCCCAGCATTTT CASSREISWQGPYSNQPQHF
TRBJ1-1 many TRBV29-1 . TGCAGCGGGATAAGGGGCAACATGAACACTGAAGCTTTCTTT CSGIRGNMNTEAFF
TRBJ2-1 . TRBV5-6 . TGTGCCAGCAGCTTGGCCATACCGGACGGGGATGAGCAGTTCTTC CASSLAIPDGDEQFF
TRBJ1-5 . TRBV7-6 . TGTGCCAGCAGCTTAGCGACGGGCAGGGCCAATCAGCCCCAGCATTTT CASSLATGRANQPQHF
TRBJ1-2 many TRBV10-3 . TGTGCCATCAGTGAGTCCTTCGGACCTGGGGATGGCTACACCTTC CAISESFGPGDGYTF